This T cell receptor beta chain appears in the sequencing data of a study of OX40 agonist ivuxolimab in advanced cancers. Study information: Patients undergoing dose escalation presented with hepatocellular carcinoma, melanoma, renal cell or head and neck cancer. Study findings and constraints: CD4+ and CD8+ blood T cells expanded clonally by week 6 at 0.1 to 3.0 mg/kg.

Germline assignment: CDR1 SGHDN and CDR2 FVKESK. The CDR3 has 14 amino acids. Losses at the gene ends were 0 bases for V and 6 bases for J; bases not matched to a gene: 1. Notes on this clone: Its antigen is undetermined.

Libraries were prepared by immunoSEQ multiplex PCR; TCRdb keeps only in-frame clonotypes and omits some of them. The data show about 49,000 clones, approximately 80% seen once. The origin of this receptor is an adult with an advanced solid tumor such as melanoma, head and neck, liver or kidney cancer. The source was CD4+ or CD8+ T cells sorted from blood, collected in a trial of the OX40 agonist ivuxolimab. The chain has TRBV14 and TRBJ2-7; the match to TRBD1 covers 11 bases. The CDR3 DNA sequence: TGTGCCAGCAGCCAAGATGGGACAGGGGGCGAGCAGTACTTC. Protein sequence: CASSQDGTGGEQYF.